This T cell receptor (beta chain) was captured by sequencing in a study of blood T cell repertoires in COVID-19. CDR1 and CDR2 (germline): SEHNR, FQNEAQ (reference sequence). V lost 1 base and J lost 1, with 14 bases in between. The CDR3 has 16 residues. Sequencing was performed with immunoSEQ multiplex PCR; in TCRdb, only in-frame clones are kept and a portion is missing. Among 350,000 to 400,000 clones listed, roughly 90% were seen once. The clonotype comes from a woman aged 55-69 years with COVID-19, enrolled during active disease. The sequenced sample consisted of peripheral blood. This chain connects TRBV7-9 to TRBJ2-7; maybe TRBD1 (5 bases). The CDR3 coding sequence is TGTGCCAGCAGCTTAGTTCAGGGCCCTTTTTCCTACGAGCAGTACTTC. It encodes CASSLVQGPFSYEQYF.